This T cell receptor beta chain was captured in a study of OX40 agonist ivuxolimab in advanced cancers. Study as a whole: Patients received intravenous ivuxolimab every 2 weeks at 0.01 to 10 mg/kg. Subjects had a mean age of roughly 60 years, with a range of 23 to 79; just over 80% were male. Study-level results: More expanded clones were found, on average, in CD8+ than in CD4+ T cells.

Excluded were patients having autoimmune disease history or systemic immunosuppression. CDR3 length: 14 residues. The V end lost 0 bases, the J end lost 0 bases, and 6 bases lay between the germline ends. Germline lookup yields CDR1 SGHRS and CDR2 YFSETQ. A remark on this clone: Its target is not known. Within the sample, other DNA sequences also encode this same CDR3.

Here immunoSEQ multiplex PCR was the method, and the copy in TCRdb shows in-frame clones only, minus some. The profile shows 150,000 to 190,000 clones, roughly 94% of them singletons. The V call is TRBV5-1, the J call TRBJ2-5; D is perhaps TRBD1 (6 bases). This specimen was CD4+ or CD8+ T cells sorted from blood, taken in a trial of the OX40 agonist ivuxolimab. This TCR was recovered from an adult with an advanced solid tumor such as melanoma, head and neck, liver or kidney cancer. Here the CDR3 DNA reads TGCGCCAGCAGCTTGGGGACAGACCAAGAGACCCAGTACTTC. It codes for CASSLGTDQETQYF.